This T cell receptor beta chain was recorded in a study of T cells in Graves' hyperthyroidism and ophthalmopathy. Across the whole study: Before any treatment, at initial diagnosis, peripheral blood was collected. Whole-study findings and limits: The blood repertoire included most of the expanded thyroid clonotypes above 0.001.

RNA transcripts yielded amplified TCR beta CDR3 regions. A set of HTBI primers served as the primers for a first-round RT-PCR of the TCR CDR3. TCRdb reprocessed the multiplex PCR reads with MiXCR, giving one entry per CDR3 protein. Of roughly 300,000 distinct CDR3 sequences detected, roughly 18% appear once; the ten largest clones hold approximately 49%. Looked up from germline, CDR1 is DFQATT and CDR2 is SNEGSKA (reference sequence). The CDR3 contains 15 residues. Trimming left V 7 bases short and J 0 bases short, with 16 bases between. Graves' hyperthyroidism without ophthalmopathy progression within 18 months was termed stable. Fresh peripheral blood, approximately 9.1 ml, was the source of the PBMCs. This clonotype was counted ten times or more. Its antigen is as yet unknown.

This TCR came from a woman in her forties or fifties with Graves' hyperthyroidism. The sequenced sample was blood. The chain recombines TRBV20-1 with TRBJ1-3; no clear D gene. CDR3 DNA sequence: TGCAGTGGAGTGGACGGAGGCTTCTCTGGAAACACCATATATTTT. This codes for CSGVDGGFSGNTIYF.